This T cell receptor (beta chain) was identified during a study of blood T cells in healthy people across ages. A second PCR, run for about 7 to 11 cycles, used a sample-barcoded 5' primer plus a J-beta primer mix. Every sample returned 2.5 million or more CDR3-containing paired-end reads. TCRdb ran MiXCR on the 5' RACE reads and lists one entry per CDR3 protein. The profile covers 920,000 or so distinct CDR3 sequences, with over 35% appearing a single time and 18% taken by the ten largest. CDR3 length equals 14 residues. The trim removed 3 bases at V and 3 bases at J, leaving 1 base unmatched. CDR1 and CDR2 (germline): SGHRS, YFSETQ.

This TCR came from a woman aged 55-70 years in good health. This chain joins TRBV5-1 and TRBJ2-5, with 11 bases that match TRBD2. Sequenced: blood. CDR3 DNA sequence: TGCGCCAGCAGCTGTAGCGGGAGGGAAGAGACCCAGTACTTC. It is translated as CASSCSGREETQYF.